This T cell receptor (beta chain) was sequenced during a study of T-cell memory formation after mild COVID-19. Using its own MiXCR run on the 5' RACE reads, TCRdb lists one record per CDR3 protein. The sample records 550,000 to 700,000 distinct CDR3 sequences, approximately 18% being singletons. The V and J ends lost 6 bases and 1 base, in that order; junction bases with no gene match: 6. The CDR3 is made up of 15 amino acids. Germline assignment: CDR1 MNHEY and CDR2 SMNVEV (reference sequence). This clonotype appeared a few times. Its antigen remains unknown. Study observations and caveats: Some clones that responded turned up in pre-infection memory, which suggests that cross-reactive memory joined in.

The chain joins TRBV27 to TRBJ1-5; 7 bases agree with TRBD1. Sequences were obtained from PBMCs or a T cell subset sorted from them (not recorded which). The TCR comes from an adult woman who had mild COVID-19 (a few samples of this study predate the infection). Cell type and time point are not known. CDR3 nucleotides: TGTGCCAGCAGGCCCCGACAGGGAAGCAATCAGCCCCAGCATTTT. Residues: CASRPRQGSNQPQHF.